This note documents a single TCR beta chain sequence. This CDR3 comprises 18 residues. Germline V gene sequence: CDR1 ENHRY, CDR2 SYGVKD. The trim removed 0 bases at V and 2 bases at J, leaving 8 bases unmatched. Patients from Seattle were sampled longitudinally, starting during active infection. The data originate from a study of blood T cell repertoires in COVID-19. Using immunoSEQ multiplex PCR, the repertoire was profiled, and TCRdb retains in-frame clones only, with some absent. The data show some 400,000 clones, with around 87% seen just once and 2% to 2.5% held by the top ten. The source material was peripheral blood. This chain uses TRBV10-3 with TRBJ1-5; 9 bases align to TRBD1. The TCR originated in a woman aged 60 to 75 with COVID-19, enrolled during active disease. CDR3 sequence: CAISESMVQGARNQPQHF. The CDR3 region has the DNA TGTGCCATCAGTGAGTCGATGGTACAGGGGGCGCGCAATCAGCCCCAGCATTTT.